A selection of T cell receptor beta chains follows, all from one sample in a study of radiation and T cells in renal cell carcinoma. The assay was immunoSEQ multiplex PCR, and TCRdb's table has in-frame clones only and misses some. The sample records under 100,000 clones, around four fifths being singletons. The specimen comprised blood, sampled from a patient whose treatment included radiotherapy and nephrectomy. These receptors all stem from a man aged 45-65 years with renal cell carcinoma. Both conserved end residues are part of each CDR3. Each record gives: clone size, D gene, J gene, V gene, CDR3 DNA, CDR3 protein. The D gene is left open where the match is weak. Clone size appears in some rows only: once, few, many, or a class for an expanded clone.

.,TRBD2,TRBJ2-3,TRBV4-2,TGTGCCAGCAGCCAAGGCTCGGGACTAGCGGGAGCAGATACGCAGTATTTT,CASSQGSGLAGADTQYF
.,.,TRBJ2-7,TRBV9,TGTGCCAGCAGCTTACGGGACACCGGTAACTACGAGCAGTACTTC,CASSLRDTGNYEQYF
few,TRBD1,TRBJ2-3,TRBV10-3,TGTGCCATCAAGGGGGCTTTGGGCACAGATACGCAGTATTTT,CAIKGALGTDTQYF
.,.,TRBJ2-3,TRBV6-5,TGTGCCAGCAGTTACGCCGGGGGTGGTACAGATACGCAGTATTTT,CASSYAGGGTDTQYF
once,.,TRBJ1-2,TRBV6-5,TGTGCCAGCAGTTACTTAGAAGGGGCAGTACAAGGCTACACCTTC,CASSYLEGAVQGYTF
.,.,TRBJ2-3,TRBV15,TGTGCCACCAGCAGAGATCACTGGCGCACAGATACGCAGTATTTT,CATSRDHWRTDTQYF
.,.,TRBJ2-4,TRBV27,TGTGCCAGCAGTTGGGGGGCCAAAAACATTCAGTACTTC,CASSWGAKNIQYF
.,.,TRBJ1-1,TRBV19,TGTGCCAGTACCATGGGTTTCATTGCTGAAGCTTTCTTT,CASTMGFIAEAFF
.,.,TRBJ1-3,TRBV9,TGTGCCAGCAGCGTAGCACCAGGATCCTCCGGAAACACCATATATTTT,CASSVAPGSSGNTIYF
.,.,TRBJ1-1,TRBV6-6,TGTGCCAGCAGTTACCCGAACACTGAAGCTTTCTTT,CASSYPNTEAFF
.,TRBD1,TRBJ1-2,TRBV11-1,TGTGCCAGCAGTCGGGACAGGGACTATGGCTACACCTTC,CASSRDRDYGYTF
.,.,TRBJ1-1,TRBV2,TGTGCCAGACGGGCTCCCGAGGGCGCTGAAGCTTTCTTT,CARRAPEGAEAFF
once,TRBD1,TRBJ1-2,TRBV2,TGTGCCAGCAGGGGGGAGGGGGCGAATGGCTACACCTTC,CASRGEGANGYTF
.,.,TRBJ2-3,TRBV20-1,TGCAGTGCTAGCATAGCAGATACGCAGTATTTT,CSASIADTQYF
.,.,TRBJ1-5,TRBV5-4,TGTGCCAGCAGCCTAGACAGAAGCAATCAGCCCCAGCATTTT,CASSLDRSNQPQHF
.,.,TRBJ2-7,TRBV7-2,TGTGCCAGCAGCTCAACCAGGGGCTACGAGCAGTACTTC,CASSSTRGYEQYF
.,.,TRBJ1-1,TRBV7-9,TGTGCCAGCAGCTTGTCCGCCCTTCGGGGGGCGGGCATGAACACTGAAGCTTTCTTT,CASSLSALRGAGMNTEAFF
once,.,TRBJ1-2,TRBV19,TGTGCCAGTAGCCCCGACAGAAGGTATGGCTACACCTTC,CASSPDRRYGYTF
.,.,TRBJ2-3,TRBV11-2,TGTGCCAGCAGCTTTAACGGTTTGAGCACAGATACGCAGTATTTT,CASSFNGLSTDTQYF
.,.,TRBJ1-2,TRBV2,TGTGCCAGCAGTGATAATACAGCTTCCTATGGCTACACCTTC,CASSDNTASYGYTF
.,.,TRBJ2-7,TRBV5-1,TGCGCCAGCAGCACAGCGCGGGCTAGGGACGGCGAGCAGTACTTC,CASSTARARDGEQYF
few,TRBD1,TRBJ2-1,TRBV11-3,TGTGCCAGCAGCTTGGCCAGGGGGCCTGGGGGTGAGCAGTTCTTC,CASSLARGPGGEQFF